What follows describes a single T cell receptor beta chain. This entry is derived from a study of T cell changes during pregnancy in multiple sclerosis. Germline loops: CDR1 WSHSY, CDR2 SAAADI. V gave up 7 bases and J gave up 0 bases; unmatched junction bases: 15. The CDR3 contains 17 residues. TCRdb keeps only in-frame clones here, not all; method: immunoSEQ multiplex PCR. The sample shows 60,000 to 85,000 clones, roughly 94% of them seen only once. This sample comprised peripheral blood, obtained in the second trimester of pregnancy. This TCR was recovered from a female donor in good health, enrolled as a control in a pregnancy study. This chain uses TRBV10-2 with TRBJ2-7; 7 bases line up with TRBD2. The CDR3 DNA reads as TGCGCCAGCACGGGTAAGGCTAGCGGAGGGAGCTCCTACGAGCAGTACTTC. Translated: CASTGKASGGSSYEQYF.